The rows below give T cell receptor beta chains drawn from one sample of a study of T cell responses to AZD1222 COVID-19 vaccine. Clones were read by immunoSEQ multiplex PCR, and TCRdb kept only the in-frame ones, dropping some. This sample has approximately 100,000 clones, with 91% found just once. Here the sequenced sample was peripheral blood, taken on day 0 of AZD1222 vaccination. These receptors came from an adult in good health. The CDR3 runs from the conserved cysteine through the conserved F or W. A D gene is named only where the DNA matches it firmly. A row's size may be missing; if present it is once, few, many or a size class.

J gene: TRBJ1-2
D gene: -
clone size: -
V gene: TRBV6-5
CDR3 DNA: TGTGCCACCGCGTTACAACGGGCAGGCTACACCTTC
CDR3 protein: CATALQRAGYTF

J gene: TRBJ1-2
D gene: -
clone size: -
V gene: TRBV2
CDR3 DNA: TGTGCCAGCAGCGCCACAGGGTCCTCTGGCTACACCTTC
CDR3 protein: CASSATGSSGYTF

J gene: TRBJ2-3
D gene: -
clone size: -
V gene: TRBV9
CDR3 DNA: TGTGCCAGCAGCGTCCAGACGGCCCGGGCTACAGATACGCAGTATTTT
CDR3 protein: CASSVQTARATDTQYF

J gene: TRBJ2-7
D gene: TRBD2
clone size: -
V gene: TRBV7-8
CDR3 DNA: TGTGCCAGCAGCACCCCCCGTCTAGCGGGGACCACCTACGAGCAGTACTTC
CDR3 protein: CASSTPRLAGTTYEQYF

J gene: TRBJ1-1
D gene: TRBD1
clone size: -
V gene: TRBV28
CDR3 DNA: TGTGCCAGCCCCGGACAGGGCCTACCTACTGAAGCTTTCTTT
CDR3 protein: CASPGQGLPTEAFF

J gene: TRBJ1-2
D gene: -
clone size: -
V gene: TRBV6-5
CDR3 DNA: TGTGCCAGCACCATCTCGACGGCTAACTATGGCTACACCTTC
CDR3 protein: CASTISTANYGYTF

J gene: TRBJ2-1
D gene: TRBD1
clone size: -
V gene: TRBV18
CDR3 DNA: TGTGCCAGCTCACCACCGACAGGGGGCTCCTACAATGAGCAGTTCTTC
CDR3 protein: CASSPPTGGSYNEQFF

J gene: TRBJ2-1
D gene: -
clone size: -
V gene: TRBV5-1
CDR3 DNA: TGCGCCAGCAATTACCAGGCTAGCCGCAATACAGAGCAGTTCTTC
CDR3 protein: CASNYQASRNTEQFF

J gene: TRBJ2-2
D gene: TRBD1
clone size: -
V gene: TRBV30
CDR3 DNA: TGTGCCTGGAACCAACAGGGGACCGGGGAGCTGTTTTTT
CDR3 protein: CAWNQQGTGELFF

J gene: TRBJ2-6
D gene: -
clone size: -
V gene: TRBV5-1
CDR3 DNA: TGCGCCAGCAGCTTGGCCGCTTACCGTAAAACCTCTGGGGCCAACGTCCTGACTTTC
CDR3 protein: CASSLAAYRKTSGANVLTF

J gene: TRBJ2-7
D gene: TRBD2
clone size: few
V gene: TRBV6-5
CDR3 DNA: TGTGCCAGCAGCTTAGGGGCTAGCGGTACCTACGAGCAGTACTTC
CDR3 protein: CASSLGASGTYEQYF

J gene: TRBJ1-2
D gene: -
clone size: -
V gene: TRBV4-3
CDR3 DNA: TGCGCCAGCAGCCAGAGGGGAAGGGGTAGCTACACCTTC
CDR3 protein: CASSQRGRGSYTF

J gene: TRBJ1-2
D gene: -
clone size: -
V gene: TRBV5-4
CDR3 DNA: TGTGCCAGCAGAGATCAGACGGTTAACTATGGCTACACCTTC
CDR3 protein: CASRDQTVNYGYTF

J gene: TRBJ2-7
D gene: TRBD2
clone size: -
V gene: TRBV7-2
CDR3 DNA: TGTGCCAGCAGCTACCCGGGACTAGCGGGGGGGCGAAGACTTTACGAGCAGTACTTC
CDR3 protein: CASSYPGLAGGRRLYEQYF

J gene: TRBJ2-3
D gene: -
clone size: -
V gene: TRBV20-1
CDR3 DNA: TGCAGTGGTCTCAGCACAGATACGCAGTATTTT
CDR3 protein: CSGLSTDTQYF

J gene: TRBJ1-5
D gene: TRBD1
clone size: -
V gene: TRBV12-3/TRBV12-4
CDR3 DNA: TGTGCCAGCAGTTTAACAGGGGGACAGCCCCAGCATTTT
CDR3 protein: CASSLTGGQPQHF

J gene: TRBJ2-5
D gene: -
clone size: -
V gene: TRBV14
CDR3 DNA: TGTGCCAGCAGCCAAAGCGGGTCCTTTTTCCAAGAGACCCAGTACTTC
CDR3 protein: CASSQSGSFFQETQYF

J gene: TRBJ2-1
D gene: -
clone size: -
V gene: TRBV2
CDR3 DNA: TGTGCCAGCGCTTTGGCAGACAGCTCCTACAATGAGCAGTTCTTC
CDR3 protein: CASALADSSYNEQFF

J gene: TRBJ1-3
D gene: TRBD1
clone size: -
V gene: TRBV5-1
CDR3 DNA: TGCGCCAGCAGCCCCGGGACAGGGTATTCATATTTT
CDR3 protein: CASSPGTGYSYF

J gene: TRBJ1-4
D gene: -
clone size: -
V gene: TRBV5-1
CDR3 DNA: TGCGCCAGCAGCCCCTACTCCTCAACTAATGAAAAACTGTTTTTT
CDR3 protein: CASSPYSSTNEKLFF

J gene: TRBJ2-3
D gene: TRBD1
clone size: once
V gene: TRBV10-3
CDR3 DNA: TGTGCCATCAGGGCTACAGGGGGCAGGGGAGATACGCAGTATTTT
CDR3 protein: CAIRATGGRGDTQYF

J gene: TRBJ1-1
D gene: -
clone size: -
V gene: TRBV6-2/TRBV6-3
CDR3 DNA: TGTGCCAGCAGTTACGGGGCAGGGTTCAACACTGAAGCTTTCTTT
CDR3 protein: CASSYGAGFNTEAFF

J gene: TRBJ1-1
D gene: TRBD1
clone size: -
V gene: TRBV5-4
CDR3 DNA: TGTGCCAGCAGCTGGGACAGGGGGCGAAGCACTGAAGCTTTCTTT
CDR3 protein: CASSWDRGRSTEAFF

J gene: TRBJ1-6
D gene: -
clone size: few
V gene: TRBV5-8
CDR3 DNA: TGTGCCAGCAGCTTGGATGGACAGCGAAATTCACCCCTCCACTTT
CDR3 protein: CASSLDGQRNSPLHF

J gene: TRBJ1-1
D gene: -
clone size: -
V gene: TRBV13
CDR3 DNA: TGTGCCAGCAGCCCCGGCCCCGAGAACACTGAAGCTTTCTTT
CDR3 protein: CASSPGPENTEAFF

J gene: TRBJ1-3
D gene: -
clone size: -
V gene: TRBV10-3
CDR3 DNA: TGTGCCATCAGCCTAGGAGGTTTTGGAAACACCATATATTTT
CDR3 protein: CAISLGGFGNTIYF

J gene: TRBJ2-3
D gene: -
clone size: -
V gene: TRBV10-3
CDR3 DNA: TGTGCCATCAGTGATCTACAGCGAGGCACAGATACGCAGTATTTT
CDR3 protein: CAISDLQRGTDTQYF

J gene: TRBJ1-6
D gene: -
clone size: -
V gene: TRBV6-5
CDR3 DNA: TGTGCCAGCAGTCCCGCTTACAGCTCACCCCTCCACTTT
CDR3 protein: CASSPAYSSPLHF

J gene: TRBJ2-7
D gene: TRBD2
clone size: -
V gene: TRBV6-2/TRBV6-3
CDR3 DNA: TGTGCCAGCAGCACCCGGGCTAGCGGAGACTACGAGCAGTACTTC
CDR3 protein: CASSTRASGDYEQYF

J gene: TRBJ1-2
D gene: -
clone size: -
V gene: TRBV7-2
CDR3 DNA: TGTGCCAGCAGCCCGCTCCTCTATGGCTACACCTTC
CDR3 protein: CASSPLLYGYTF

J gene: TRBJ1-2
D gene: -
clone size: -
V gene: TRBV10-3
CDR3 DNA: TGTGCCATCAGTGAAGGGCAGCCGAACTATGGCTACACCTTC
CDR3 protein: CAISEGQPNYGYTF

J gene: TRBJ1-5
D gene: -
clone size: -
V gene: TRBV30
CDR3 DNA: TGTGCCTGGAGGGGACCCTCAGGGCAGCCCCAGCATTTT
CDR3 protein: CAWRGPSGQPQHF

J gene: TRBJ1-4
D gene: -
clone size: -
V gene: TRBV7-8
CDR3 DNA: TGTGCCAGCAGCTTAGGGACAGTAAATGAAAAACTGTTTTTT
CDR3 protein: CASSLGTVNEKLFF